The clone carrying this T cell receptor (beta chain) occurred once. In the original processing: Estimation of nucleated cell counts relied on the amplification of reference gene primers. The table came from immunoSEQ multiplex PCR; TCRdb's copy has only in-frame clones and leaves some out. The V and J calls and the clone size are those of that table, but D and trimming were determined from the DNA. Of 250,000 to 350,000 clones listed, about 80% are singletons. This sample was taken from a study of blood T cell repertoires in COVID-19. Turning to the study itself: The samples span acute and convalescent COVID-19 from the United States, Italy and Spain.

Unmatched junction bases numbered 6, after V lost 2 bases and J lost 2 bases. This CDR3 spans 16 amino acids. The germline V gene has CDR1 SGHTA and CDR2 FQGTGA. Sequenced: peripheral blood. This clonotype was sampled from a person between 65 and 79 years old with COVID-19, enrolled during active disease. J is TRBJ2-3 and V is TRBV7-3; 8 positions agree with TRBD2. Written as DNA, the CDR3 is TGTGCCAGCAGCTTATCCGCGGGGGGATCCACAGATACGCAGTATTTT. Its protein product is CASSLSAGGSTDTQYF.